These 5 T cell receptor beta chains were sequenced from one sample in a study of radiation and T cells in renal cell carcinoma. Some clones are missing from TCRdb's copy, which holds only in-frame ones; the method was immunoSEQ multiplex PCR. The sample holds some 120,000 clones, 70% to 90% seen once. This sample's time point: blood 2 weeks post-SBRT. Treatment reported: 15 Gy SBRT to primary tumor, nephrectomy 4 weeks later. This material consisted of blood, taken from a patient whose treatment included radiotherapy and nephrectomy. The receptors derive from a woman aged 55-75 years with renal cell carcinoma.

This clone was seen a single time. The CDR3 DNA reads as TGTGCCAGCAGTTCGACCGGGACAGGTGCCTACGAGCAGTACTTC. Protein: CASSSTGTGAYEQYF. The chain recombines TRBV27 with TRBJ2-7, with TRBD1 identical over 8 bases. Germline V gene sequence: CDR1 MNHEY, CDR2 SMNVEV (reference sequence). V trimming: 4 bases; J trimming: 2 bases; junction bases outside the gene matches: 7. This CDR3 is 15 amino acids long.

In this sample, this clone turned up a few times. The chain carries TRBV10-3 and TRBJ2-1; D perhaps matches TRBD2 (5 bases). The CDR3 consists of 14 residues. The V end lost 8 bases, the J end lost 4 bases, and 15 bases lay between the germline ends. Per the germline V gene, CDR1 is ENHRY and CDR2 is SYGVKD. DNA for the CDR3: TGTGCCATCGTTTTTAGCGCGGCATACAATGAGCAGTTCTTC. Translation: CAIVFSAAYNEQFF.

J is TRBJ2-6 and V is TRBV15, with D possibly TRBD1 on 6 matching bases. CDR3 size: 19 residues. Germline assignment: CDR1 LNHNV and CDR2 YYDKDF (reference sequence). V lost 3 bases, J lost 0 bases, and 18 bases lay in between. CDR3 protein: CATSSHTGFFSSGANVLTF. The CDR3 nucleotides are TGTGCCACCAGCAGTCACACAGGGTTCTTCAGCTCTGGGGCCAACGTCCTGACTTTC.

This clone came up a few times. The V gene is TRBV9, the J gene TRBJ1-1, with 7 bases identical to TRBD1. V lost 4 bases to trimming and J lost 3 bases; unmatched junction nucleotides: 6. Looked up from germline, CDR1 is SGDLS and CDR2 is YYNGEE. The CDR3 spans 14 residues. The chain's CDR3 is CASSSQTGYTEAFF. The CDR3 nucleotides are TGTGCCAGCAGCTCACAGACAGGGTACACTGAAGCTTTCTTT.

The chain employs TRBV2 and TRBJ1-5; no clear D gene. This CDR3 contains 15 residues. The germline V gene has CDR1 SNHLY and CDR2 FYNNEI. V lost 0 bases and J 4 bases, leaving 10 bases between the germline ends. The CDR3 nucleotides are TGTGCCAGCAGTGAAGCGATTTTGGGAAATCAGCCCCAGCATTTT. Translating gives CASSEAILGNQPQHF.